This TCR beta chain is drawn from a study of identical twins. CDR3 length: 15 residues. The V gene lost 5 bases and the J gene lost 0 bases, with 13 bases spanning the gap. Germline-derived CDR1 and CDR2 are SGHTA and FQGTGA. Worth noting for this clonotype: The antigen remains undetermined.

Unique molecular identifiers were present on the cDNA, and a universal primer site came from template switching. MiXCR, run by TCRdb on the 5' RACE reads, gives a single entry per CDR3 protein. The sample carries 300,000 to 400,000 distinct CDR3 sequences, roughly an eighth recorded once. General study results and limits: Twin-shared out-of-frame alpha sequences showed excess low generation probability.

The same sample was also studied in work on yellow fever vaccine responses in identical twins.

This sequence was found in a woman younger than 35 in good health. The rearrangement links TRBV7-3 to TRBJ2-5, with D tentatively TRBD1 (7 bases). The sample was CD8+ T cells sorted from blood. The CDR3 region has the DNA TGTGCCAGCAGCCAGGGGGGAGGCTACCAAGAGACCCAGTACTTC. This translates into CASSQGGGYQETQYF. The variable domain in full, completed from reference TRBV7-3 and TRBJ2-5, reads GAGVSQTPSNKVTEKGKYVELRCDPISGHTALYWYRQSLGQGPEFLIYFQGTGAADDSGLPNDRFFAVRPEGSVSTLKIQRTERGDSAVYLCASSQGGGYQETQYFGPGTRLLVL.